The present T cell receptor (beta chain) was sequenced within a study of blood T cells in healthy people across ages. Study results and caveats: A roughly linear fall in TCR beta diversity per million T cells was seen with increasing age.

A remark on this clonotype: Antigen specificity is unknown.

Together with a sample-barcoded 5' primer, a J-beta primer mix was included in a second PCR lasting about 6 to 11 cycles. A template-switch adaptor containing 12 random nucleotides labeled each cDNA molecule. TCRdb reprocessed the 5' RACE reads via MiXCR and lists one record per CDR3 protein. Of just over 800,000 distinct CDR3 sequences detected, around 68% appear once; the ten largest clones hold around 30%. Every donor contributed around 10 milliliters of peripheral blood by blood draw. The CDR3 totals 15 residues. V shed 3 bases and J 13 bases; nucleotides not matched to a gene: 15. The sequenced sample consisted of blood. This sequence originates from a man younger than 45 in good health. V and J are TRBV12-3 or TRBV12-4 and TRBJ2-4; 7 bases are shared with TRBD1. In nucleotides, the CDR3 is TGTGCCAGCAGTTTTTCCGGGACAGCCGACGTGGAGCAGTACTTC. It yields the protein CASSFSGTADVEQYF.